The rows below give T cell receptor beta chains drawn from one sample of a study of blood T cell repertoires in COVID-19. Sequenced by immunoSEQ multiplex PCR; TCRdb stores in-frame clones only, minus some. The data contain approximately 100,000 clones, roughly 85% of them singletons. The sample comprised peripheral blood. Every receptor here comes from a man over 45 in a cohort sampled during active COVID-19. Each CDR3 is given with its conserved first and last residue. Clone size is shown for a subset of rows, as once, few, many or a class of expanded clone.

TRBJ2-5	-	TRBV19	CASSDPWIGGGPETQYF
TRBJ2-6	-	TRBV27	CASRALGLAGTSGANVLTF
TRBJ2-5	-	TRBV7-2	CASSDRGPGETQYF
TRBJ2-7	-	TRBV29-1	CSVAPGQVGDYEQYF
TRBJ1-2	-	TRBV25-1	CASSELFRVNTF
TRBJ2-3	-	TRBV9	CASSVGTLTDTQYF
TRBJ1-1	-	TRBV10-3	CAIGRDREAFF
TRBJ1-2	-	TRBV6-5	CASRPDRGYQYGYTF
TRBJ2-1	-	TRBV14	CASSHPGLAGGVSYNEQFF
TRBJ1-2	few	TRBV3-1/TRBV3-2	CASSQEQGGYGYTF
TRBJ2-3	-	TRBV6-5	CASRKTDTDTQYF
TRBJ1-1	once	TRBV19	CASSARQGAEAFF
TRBJ1-6	-	TRBV7-9	CASSLSGGQGKFSPLHF
TRBJ1-1	-	TRBV6-5	CASSLKTGGGTEAFF
TRBJ2-2	-	TRBV6-5	CASKGPSGGTGELFF
TRBJ2-5	-	TRBV6-5	CAIGGGRETQYF
TRBJ1-3	-	TRBV4-2	CASSQGATGSGNTIYF
TRBJ2-3	-	TRBV5-6	CASSDPAGGSTDTQYF
TRBJ1-3	-	TRBV6-2/TRBV6-3	CASSLDRGNTIYF
TRBJ1-4	-	TRBV9	CASSGPGGGEKLFF
TRBJ2-7	-	TRBV28	CASENDRAYEQYF
TRBJ2-5	-	TRBV7-7	CASSPGQGEETQYF